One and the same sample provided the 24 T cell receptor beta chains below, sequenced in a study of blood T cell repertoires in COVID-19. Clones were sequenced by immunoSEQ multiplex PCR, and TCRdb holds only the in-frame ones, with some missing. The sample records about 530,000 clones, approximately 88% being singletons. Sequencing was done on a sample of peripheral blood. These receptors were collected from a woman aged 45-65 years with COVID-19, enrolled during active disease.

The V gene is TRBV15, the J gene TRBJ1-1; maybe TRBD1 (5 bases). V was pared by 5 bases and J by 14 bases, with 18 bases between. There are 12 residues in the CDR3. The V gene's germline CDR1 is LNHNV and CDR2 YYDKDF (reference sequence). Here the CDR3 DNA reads TGTGCCACCAGCGGGGAAGACAGTTTAGGCTTCTTT. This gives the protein CATSGEDSLGFF.

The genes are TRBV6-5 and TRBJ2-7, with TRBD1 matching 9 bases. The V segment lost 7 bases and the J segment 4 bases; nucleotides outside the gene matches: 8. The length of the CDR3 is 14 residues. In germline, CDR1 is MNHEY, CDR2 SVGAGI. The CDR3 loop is CASTAGQGRYEQYF. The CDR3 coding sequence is TGTGCCAGCACCGCGGGACAGGGTCGGTACGAGCAGTACTTC.

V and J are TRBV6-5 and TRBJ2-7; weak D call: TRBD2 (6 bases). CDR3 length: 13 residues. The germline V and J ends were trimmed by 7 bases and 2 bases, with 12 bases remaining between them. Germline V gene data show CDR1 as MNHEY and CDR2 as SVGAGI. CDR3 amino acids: CASKEGYTYEQYF. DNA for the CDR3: TGTGCCAGCAAGGAGGGATATACCTACGAGCAGTACTTC.

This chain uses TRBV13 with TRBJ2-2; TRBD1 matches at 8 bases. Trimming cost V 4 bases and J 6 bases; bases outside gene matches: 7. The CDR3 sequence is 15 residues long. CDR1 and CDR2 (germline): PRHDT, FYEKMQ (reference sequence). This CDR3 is CASSSRDRFSGELFF. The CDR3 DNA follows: TGTGCCAGCAGCTCCCGGGACAGGTTTTCCGGGGAGCTGTTTTTT. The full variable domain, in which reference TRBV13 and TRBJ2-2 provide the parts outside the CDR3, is AAGVIQSPRHLIKEKRETATLKCYPIPRHDTVYWYQQGPGQDPQFLISFYEKMQSDKGSIPDRFSAQQFSDYHSELNMSSLELGDSALYFCASSSRDRFSGELFFGEGSRLTVL.

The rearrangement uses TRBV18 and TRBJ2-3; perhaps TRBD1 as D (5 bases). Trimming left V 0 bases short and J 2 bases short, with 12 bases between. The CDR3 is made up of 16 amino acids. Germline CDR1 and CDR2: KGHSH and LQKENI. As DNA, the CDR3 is TGTGCCAGCTCACCACCGGGCAGGGCGGTCACAGATACGCAGTATTTT. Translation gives CASSPPGRAVTDTQYF.

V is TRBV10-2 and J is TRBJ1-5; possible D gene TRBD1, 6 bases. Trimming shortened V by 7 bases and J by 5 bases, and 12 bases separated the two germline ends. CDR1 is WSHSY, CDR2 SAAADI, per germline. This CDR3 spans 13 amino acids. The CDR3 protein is CASTTGPYQPQHF. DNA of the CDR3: TGCGCCAGCACGACAGGCCCTTATCAGCCCCAGCATTTT.

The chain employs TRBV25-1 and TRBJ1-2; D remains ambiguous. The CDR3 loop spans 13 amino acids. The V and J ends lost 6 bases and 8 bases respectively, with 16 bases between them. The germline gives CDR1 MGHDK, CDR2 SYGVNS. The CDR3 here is CASSEEGRQGYTF. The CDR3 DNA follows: TGTGCCAGCAGCGAAGAGGGTCGTCAGGGCTACACCTTC.

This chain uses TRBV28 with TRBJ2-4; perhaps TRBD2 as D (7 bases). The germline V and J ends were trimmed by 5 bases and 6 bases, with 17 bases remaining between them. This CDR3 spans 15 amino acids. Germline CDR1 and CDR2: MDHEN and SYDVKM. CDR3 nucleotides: TGTGCCAGCAGTCCCGGGGGGCAAGGGTTAAACATTCAGTACTTC. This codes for CASSPGGQGLNIQYF.

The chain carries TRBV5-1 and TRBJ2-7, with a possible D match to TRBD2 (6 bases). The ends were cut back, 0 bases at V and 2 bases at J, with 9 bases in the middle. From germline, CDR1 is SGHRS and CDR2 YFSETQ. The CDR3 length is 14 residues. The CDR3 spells CASSLEREAYEQYF. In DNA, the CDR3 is TGCGCCAGCAGCTTGGAAAGGGAGGCCTACGAGCAGTACTTC.

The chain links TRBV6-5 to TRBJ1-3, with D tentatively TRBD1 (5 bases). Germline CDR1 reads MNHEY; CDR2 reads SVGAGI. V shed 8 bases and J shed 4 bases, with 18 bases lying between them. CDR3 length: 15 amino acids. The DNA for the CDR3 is TGTGCCAGCGAGGGGCGGGGATCGCAGGGAAACACCATATATTTT. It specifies CASEGRGSQGNTIYF.

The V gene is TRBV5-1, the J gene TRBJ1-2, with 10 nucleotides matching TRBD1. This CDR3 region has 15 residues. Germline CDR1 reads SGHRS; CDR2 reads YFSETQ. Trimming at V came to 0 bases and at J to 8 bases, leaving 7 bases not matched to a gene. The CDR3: CASSLAQGQGKGYTF. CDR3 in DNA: TGCGCCAGCAGCTTGGCCCAGGGACAGGGGAAGGGCTACACCTTC.

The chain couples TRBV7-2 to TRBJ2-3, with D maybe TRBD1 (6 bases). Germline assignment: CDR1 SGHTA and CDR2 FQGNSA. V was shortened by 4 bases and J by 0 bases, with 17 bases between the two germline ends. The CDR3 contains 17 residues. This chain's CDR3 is CASSYRRQGFSTDTQYF. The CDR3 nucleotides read TGTGCCAGCAGCTACAGGAGGCAGGGGTTTAGCACAGATACGCAGTATTTT.

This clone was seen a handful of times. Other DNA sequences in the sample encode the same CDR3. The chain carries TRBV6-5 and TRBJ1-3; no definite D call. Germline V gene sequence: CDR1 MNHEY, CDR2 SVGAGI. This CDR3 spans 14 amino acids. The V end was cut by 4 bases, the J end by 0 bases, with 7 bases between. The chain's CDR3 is CASSSSLSGNTIYF. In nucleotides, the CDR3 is TGTGCCAGCAGTTCGAGTCTCTCTGGAAACACCATATATTTT.

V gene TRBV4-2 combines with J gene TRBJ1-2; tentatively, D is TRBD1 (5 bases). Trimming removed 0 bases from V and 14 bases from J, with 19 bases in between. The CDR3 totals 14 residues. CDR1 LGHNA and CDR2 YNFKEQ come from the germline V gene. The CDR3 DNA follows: TGTGCCAGCAGCCAAGAGGTCGGGGGTTTTTTTGGGACCTTC. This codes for CASSQEVGGFFGTF.

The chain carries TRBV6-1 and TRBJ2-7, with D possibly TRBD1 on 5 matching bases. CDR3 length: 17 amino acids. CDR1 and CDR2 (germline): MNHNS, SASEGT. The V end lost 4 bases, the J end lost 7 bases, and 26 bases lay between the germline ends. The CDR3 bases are TGTGCCAGCAGTGTGATAGCTCCGGGTCTCTATGCAGGGGAGCAGTACTTC. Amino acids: CASSVIAPGLYAGEQYF.

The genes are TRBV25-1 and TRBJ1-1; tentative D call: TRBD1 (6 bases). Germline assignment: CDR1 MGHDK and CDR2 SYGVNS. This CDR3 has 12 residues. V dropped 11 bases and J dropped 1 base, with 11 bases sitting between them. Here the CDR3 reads CAVGTPNTEAFF. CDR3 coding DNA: TGTGCCGTTGGGACACCGAACACTGAAGCTTTCTTT.

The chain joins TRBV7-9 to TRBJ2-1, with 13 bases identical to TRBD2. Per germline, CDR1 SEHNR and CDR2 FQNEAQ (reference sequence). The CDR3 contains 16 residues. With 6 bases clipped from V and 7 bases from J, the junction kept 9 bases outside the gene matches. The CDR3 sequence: CASRLALAGGVNEQFF. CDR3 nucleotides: TGTGCCAGCAGGCTCGCACTAGCGGGGGGGGTGAATGAGCAGTTCTTC.

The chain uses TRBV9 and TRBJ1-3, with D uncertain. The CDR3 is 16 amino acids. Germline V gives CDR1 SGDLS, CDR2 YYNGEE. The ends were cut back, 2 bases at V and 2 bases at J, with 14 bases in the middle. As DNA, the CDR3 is TGTGCCAGCAGCGTCGCGCCGGTTGAGACTGGAAACACCATATATTTT. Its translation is CASSVAPVETGNTIYF. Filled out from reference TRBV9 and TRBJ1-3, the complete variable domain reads DSGVTQTPKHLITATGQRVTLRCSPRSGDLSVYWYQQSLDQGLQFLIQYYNGEERAKGNILERFSAQQFPDLHSELNLSSLELGDSALYFCASSVAPVETGNTIYFGEGSWLTVV.

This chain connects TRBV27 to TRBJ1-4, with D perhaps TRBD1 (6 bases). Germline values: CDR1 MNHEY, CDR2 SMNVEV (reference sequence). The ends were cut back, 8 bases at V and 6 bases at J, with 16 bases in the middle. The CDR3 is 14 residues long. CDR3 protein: CASRRGGAYEKLFF. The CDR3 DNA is TGTGCCAGCCGGCGGGGGGGCGCGTATGAAAAACTGTTTTTT.

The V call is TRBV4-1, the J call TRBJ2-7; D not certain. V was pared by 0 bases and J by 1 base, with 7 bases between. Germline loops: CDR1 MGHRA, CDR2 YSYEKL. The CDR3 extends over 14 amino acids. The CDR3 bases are TGCGCCAGCAGCCAAGATCAGATTTCCTACGAGCAGTACTTC. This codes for CASSQDQISYEQYF.

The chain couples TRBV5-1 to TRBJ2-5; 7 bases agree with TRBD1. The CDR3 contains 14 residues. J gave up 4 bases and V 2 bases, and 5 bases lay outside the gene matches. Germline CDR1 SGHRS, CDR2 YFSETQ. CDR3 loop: CASSFQGERETQYF. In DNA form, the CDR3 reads TGCGCCAGCAGCTTTCAGGGGGAAAGAGAGACCCAGTACTTC.

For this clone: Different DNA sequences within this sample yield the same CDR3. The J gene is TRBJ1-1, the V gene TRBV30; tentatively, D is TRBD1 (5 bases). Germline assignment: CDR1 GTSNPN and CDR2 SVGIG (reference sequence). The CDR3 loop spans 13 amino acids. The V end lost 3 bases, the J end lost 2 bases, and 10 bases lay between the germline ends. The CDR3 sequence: CAWSSRGNTEAFF. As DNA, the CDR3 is TGTGCCTGGAGCAGTAGGGGAAACACTGAAGCTTTCTTT.

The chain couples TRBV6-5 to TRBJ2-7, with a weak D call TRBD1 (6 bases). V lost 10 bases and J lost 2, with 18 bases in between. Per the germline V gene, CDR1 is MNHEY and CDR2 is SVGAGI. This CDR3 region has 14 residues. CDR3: CATLGTGRTYEQYF. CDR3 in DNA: TGTGCCACCCTCGGAACAGGGAGAACCTACGAGCAGTACTTC.

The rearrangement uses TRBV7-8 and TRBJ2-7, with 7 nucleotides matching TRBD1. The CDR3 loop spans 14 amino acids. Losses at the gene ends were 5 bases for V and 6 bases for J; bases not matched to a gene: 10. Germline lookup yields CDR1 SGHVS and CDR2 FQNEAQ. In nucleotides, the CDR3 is TGTGCCAGCAGCCTATCAGGGGGTGCGGGCGAGCAGTACTTC. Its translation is CASSLSGGAGEQYF.